The entry that follows covers one TCR beta chain sequence. Its target is unknown. Each patient went into thyroid surgery without having received any treatment. This sample stems from a study of metastatic and nonmetastatic thyroid tumors. Study details: Both malignant and benign thyroid patients supplied peripheral blood and tumor or nodule tissue samples, across which the repertoires of these patients were then compared. Overall study findings and caveats: Reported TCR beta diversity, measured in blood and tumor, was significantly higher for malignant thyroid tumors than for benign nodules.

From germline, CDR1 is SGHVS and CDR2 FQNEAQ. V was clipped by 4 bases and J by 0 bases, with 9 bases between them. The length of the CDR3 is 15 residues. The authors' processing: The study took CDR3 differences across clinicopathological groups and made a distant-metastasis classifier for papillary thyroid cancer from them. TCRdb reassembled clones from the PCR reads with MiXCR. TCRdb's processing, not the authors' own work, is the source of the V and J calls. The repertoire consists of 40,000 to 55,000 clones, with roughly 15% occurring once and the leading ten covering roughly 3%. This receptor was identified in a female donor with papillary thyroid cancer or a benign thyroid nodule (not recorded which). Some clones in this sample may be carry-over from other donors' samples. The chain has TRBV7-8 and TRBJ2-2; weak D call: TRBD1 (5 bases). Sequencing input: blood. CDR3 protein: CASSSRQTNTGELFF. The CDR3 nucleotides read TGTGCCAGCAGCTCACGACAGACGAACACCGGGGAGCTGTTTTTT.